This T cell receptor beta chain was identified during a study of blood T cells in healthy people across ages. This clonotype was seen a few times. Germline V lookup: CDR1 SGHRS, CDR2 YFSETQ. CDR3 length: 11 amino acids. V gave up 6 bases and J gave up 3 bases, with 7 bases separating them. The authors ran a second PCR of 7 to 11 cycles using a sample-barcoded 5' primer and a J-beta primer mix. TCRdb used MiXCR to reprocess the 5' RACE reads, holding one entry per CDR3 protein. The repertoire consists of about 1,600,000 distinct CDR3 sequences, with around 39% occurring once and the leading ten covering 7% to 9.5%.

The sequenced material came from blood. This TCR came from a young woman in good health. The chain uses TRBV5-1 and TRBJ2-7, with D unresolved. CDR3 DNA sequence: TGCGCCAGCACCAGAAACTACGAGCAGTACTTC. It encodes CASTRNYEQYF.